The sequence of this T cell receptor (beta chain) was determined in a study of blood T cell repertoires in COVID-19. Study-level background: The samples span acute and convalescent COVID-19 from the United States, Italy and Spain.

Germline lookup yields CDR1 KGHSH and CDR2 LQKENI. V gave up 3 bases and J gave up 0 bases, with 14 bases separating them. There are 16 residues in the CDR3. The protocol was immunoSEQ multiplex PCR, while the TCRdb copy is restricted to in-frame clones and leaves out a portion. The sample comprises more than 200,000 clones, about 91% of which are singletons, and just under 6.5% rests with the top ten. This clonotype was obtained from a woman younger than 45 with COVID-19, enrolled during active disease. The genes are TRBV18 and TRBJ2-5, with a possible D match to TRBD2 (5 bases). The sequencing input was peripheral blood. DNA for the CDR3: TGTGCCAGCTCACCCCGGGGAGCGGCGTACCAAGAGACCCAGTACTTC. Its protein product is CASSPRGAAYQETQYF.